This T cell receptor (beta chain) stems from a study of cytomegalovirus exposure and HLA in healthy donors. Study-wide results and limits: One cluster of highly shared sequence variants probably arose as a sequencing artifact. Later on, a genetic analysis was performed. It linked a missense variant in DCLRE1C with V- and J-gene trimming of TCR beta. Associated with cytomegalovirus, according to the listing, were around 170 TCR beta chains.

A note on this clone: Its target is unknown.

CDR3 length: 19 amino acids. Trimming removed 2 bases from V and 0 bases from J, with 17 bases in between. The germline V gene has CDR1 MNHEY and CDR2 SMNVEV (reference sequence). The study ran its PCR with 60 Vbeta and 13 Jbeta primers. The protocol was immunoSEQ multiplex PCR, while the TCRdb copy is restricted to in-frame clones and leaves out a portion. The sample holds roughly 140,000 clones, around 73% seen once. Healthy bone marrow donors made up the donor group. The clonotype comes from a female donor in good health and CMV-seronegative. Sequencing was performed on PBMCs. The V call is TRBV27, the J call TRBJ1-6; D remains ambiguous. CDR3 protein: CASSLAPAYDSSYNSPLHF. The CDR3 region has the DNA TGTGCCAGCAGTTTAGCCCCCGCTTACGATAGCTCCTATAATTCACCCCTCCACTTT.